The 31 T cell receptor beta chains listed next were all sequenced from one sample in a study of T cells after yellow fever vaccination. TCRdb independently ran MiXCR on the 5' RACE reads; one entry per CDR3 protein. The sample includes 450,000 to 600,000 distinct CDR3 sequences, approximately 13% of them seen just once. Specimen: PBMCs, collected on the day of the yellow fever booster vaccination. These receptors all come from a man aged 30 to 45 who received the YFV17D yellow fever vaccine.

This clonotype was observed a few times. This sequence joins TRBV27 and TRBJ2-1, with 9 bases identical to TRBD1. This CDR3 has 15 residues. Per germline, CDR1 MNHEY and CDR2 SMNVEV (reference sequence). Losses at the gene ends were 8 bases for V and 2 bases for J; bases not matched to a gene: 7. CDR3 bases: TGTGCCAGCGCGTGGGGACAGGGCCCCTACAATGAGCAGTTCTTC. Amino acid sequence: CASAWGQGPYNEQFF.

The chain uses TRBV6-6 and TRBJ1-2; D uncertain. Germline V gene sequence: CDR1 MNHNY, CDR2 SVGAGI (reference sequence). The CDR3 loop spans 11 amino acids. The V end was cut by 9 bases, the J end by 5 bases, with 10 bases between. The CDR3 spells CASRSEYGYTF. The CDR3 nucleotides read TGTGCCAGTAGATCGGAGTATGGCTACACCTTC.

This clonotype has a handful of counts. The chain carries TRBV5-1 and TRBJ1-2, with D possibly TRBD1 on 6 matching bases. CDR3 length: 14 amino acids. Germline CDR1 and CDR2: SGHRS and YFSETQ. Trimming stripped 2 bases from V and 4 bases from J, with 12 bases between. This CDR3 is CASSLSGAGYGYTF. CDR3 coding DNA: TGCGCCAGCAGCTTATCAGGGGCCGGCTATGGCTACACCTTC.

This clonotype was counted a few times. The V and J genes are TRBV12-3 or TRBV12-4 and TRBJ2-3, with 8 bases identical to TRBD2. Trimming removed 3 bases from V and 2 bases from J; junction bases left unmatched: 10. CDR3 length equals 17 residues. The chain's CDR3 is CASSFGTIAGITDTQYF. In DNA, the CDR3 is TGTGCCAGCAGTTTCGGAACCATAGCGGGAATCACAGATACGCAGTATTTT.

This clonotype was recorded a few times. The rearrangement links TRBV12-3 or TRBV12-4 to TRBJ2-2, with 9 nucleotides matching TRBD1. Germline trimming cut 6 bases from V and 6 bases from J; bases unmatched to any gene: 11. The CDR3 totals 16 residues. CDR3 protein: CASSPGQGFLAGELFF. CDR3 DNA sequence: TGTGCCAGCAGCCCCGGACAGGGGTTCTTAGCCGGGGAGCTGTTTTTT.

A remark on this clonotype: A read error may explain this, as a much larger clone is one base away. This CDR3 is missing its conserved last phenylalanine or tryptophan, likely due to a read error. The V gene is TRBV5-6, the J gene TRBJ2-7; 13 bases line up with TRBD2. Germline V CDR1 and CDR2: SGHDT, YYEEEE. CDR3 length: 15 amino acids. V gave up 2 bases and J gave up 6 bases; unmatched junction bases: 5. The CDR3 DNA reads TGTGCCAGCAGCTTCCGACGACTAGCGGGAGGCGAGCAGTACTCC. It encodes CASSFRRLAGGEQYS.

This clonotype was seen more than once but under ten times. The chain employs TRBV7-9 and TRBJ2-7; possibly TRBD2 for D (5 bases). CDR1 and CDR2 (germline): SEHNR, FQNEAQ (reference sequence). V was pared by 3 bases and J by 6 bases, with 21 bases between. CDR3 length equals 16 residues. The CDR3, as DNA: TGTGCCAGCAGCTTCACCCAAGGAGGCCCTTTTCTCGAGCAGTACTTC. Encoded protein: CASSFTQGGPFLEQYF.

V gene TRBV5-1 combines with J gene TRBJ2-5; D could derive from TRBD1 or TRBD2 (5 bases each). This CDR3 comprises 14 residues. The V end was cut by 1 base, the J end by 3 bases, with 10 bases between. Germline V gene data show CDR1 as SGHRS and CDR2 as YFSETQ. The CDR3: CASSLRDLKETQYF. The CDR3 DNA sequence: TGCGCCAGCAGCTTGAGGGACCTTAAAGAGACCCAGTACTTC.

This clonotype was found a few times. V is TRBV11-2 and J is TRBJ2-5; D is undetermined. Germline V gene sequence: CDR1 SGHAT, CDR2 FQNNGV. The CDR3 has 13 amino acids. Deletions cut 4 bases from V and 4 bases from J, with 10 bases between. The CDR3 region has the DNA TGTGCCAGCAGCTGGACCCGCCCAGAGACCCAGTACTTC. As protein: CASSWTRPETQYF.

The chain combines TRBV3-1 with TRBJ2-7, with a tentative D call TRBD2 (6 bases). In germline, CDR1 is LGHDT, CDR2 YNNKEL (reference sequence). CDR3 length: 15 residues. Trimming cost V 8 bases and J 0 bases, with 17 bases left between them. CDR3 region: CASGGISGDSYEQYF. In DNA form, the CDR3 reads TGTGCCAGCGGGGGGATTTCAGGAGACTCCTACGAGCAGTACTTC.

Remarks on this clonotype: A read error may explain this, as a much larger clone is one base away. The chain joins TRBV6-1 to TRBJ2-7, with D unresolved. The germline CDR1 and CDR2 sequences are MNHNS and SASEGT. CDR3 size: 11 residues. Trimming removed 2 bases from V and 3 bases from J, with 2 bases in between. CDR3 sequence (DNA): TGTGCCAGCAGTGAATACTACGAGCAGTACTTC. It specifies CASSEYYEQYF.

This clonotype was picked up a small number of times. This chain uses TRBV6-1 with TRBJ2-1, with 9 bases fitting TRBD2. Germline CDR1 is MNHNS and CDR2 is SASEGT. Unmatched junction bases numbered 15, after V lost 6 bases and J lost 0 bases. This CDR3 has 19 residues. The CDR3 DNA reads as TGTGCCAGCAGGGATGCGACTAGCGGTCCCCGGAGCTCCTACAATGAGCAGTTCTTC. It encodes CASRDATSGPRSSYNEQFF.

The V call is TRBV20-1, the J call TRBJ2-1; 11 bases map to TRBD2. CDR3 size: 16 residues. Trimming took 6 bases from V and 8 from J; bases not matched to a gene: 15. CDR1 is DFQATT, CDR2 SNEGSKA, per germline (reference sequence). Here the CDR3 reads CSAQGLAGARGYEQFF. The CDR3 coding sequence is TGCAGTGCCCAAGGACTAGCGGGTGCCCGTGGCTATGAGCAGTTCTTC.

The V and J genes are TRBV5-4 and TRBJ2-3; tentatively, D is TRBD1 or TRBD2 (5 bases each). The germline V gene has CDR1 SGHNT and CDR2 YYREEE (reference sequence). Trimming left V 4 bases short and J 6 bases short, with 12 bases between. CDR3 length: 13 residues. The CDR3 spells CASSTAEGDTQYF. The CDR3 DNA is TGTGCCAGCAGCACTGCCGAGGGGGATACGCAGTATTTT.

The chain uses TRBV4-3 and TRBJ2-1; 7 bases are a match to TRBD1. The V gene's germline CDR1 is LGHNA and CDR2 YSLEER. After removal of 2 bases from V and 8 bases from J, the junction contained 24 bases not matched to a gene. CDR3 length: 20 amino acids. CDR3 nucleotides: TGCGCCAGCAGCCAACTCCACAGGGGCTGGGGGAACCTTGGTTTCTATGAGCAGTTCTTC. Translation: CASSQLHRGWGNLGFYEQFF.

This clonotype was picked up a small number of times. The chain joins TRBV25-1 to TRBJ2-1, with 10 bases matching TRBD2. The CDR3 extends over 17 amino acids. Germline trimming cut 0 bases from V and 4 bases from J; bases unmatched to any gene: 6. Germline CDR1 is MGHDK and CDR2 is SYGVNS. The CDR3 nucleotides are TGTGCCAGCAGTGAATATTGGGCTAGCGGGAGTTACAATGAGCAGTTCTTC. Residues: CASSEYWASGSYNEQFF.

The chain couples TRBV7-6 to TRBJ2-1; D is possibly TRBD2 (6 bases). This CDR3 spans 13 amino acids. Deletions cut 4 bases from V and 10 bases from J, with 14 bases between. Germline assignment: CDR1 SGHVS and CDR2 FNYEAQ. The CDR3 DNA sequence: TGTGCCAGCAGCTCAAGTAGCGGTCTAGAGCAGTTCTTC. Encoded protein: CASSSSSGLEQFF.

The table lists this clonotype with a few counts. V is TRBV6-1 and J is TRBJ1-1; tentatively, D is TRBD1 (5 bases). The CDR3 loop spans 15 amino acids. Germline V gene data show CDR1 as MNHNS and CDR2 as SASEGT. The V and J ends lost 7 bases and 4 bases respectively, with 19 bases between them. The CDR3 region has the DNA TGTGCCAGCATTGGTGCGGTTGGGGCCTTCACTGAAGCTTTCTTT. The encoded protein is CASIGAVGAFTEAFF.

This clonotype was seen only a few times. The rearrangement joins TRBV7-2 to TRBJ2-5, with D maybe TRBD2 (5 bases). Germline CDR1 and CDR2: SGHTA and FQGNSA. CDR3 length: 14 residues. Deletions cut 1 base from V and 4 bases from J, with 10 bases between. The CDR3 nucleotides read TGTGCCAGCAGCTTAGTGTGGACTCTAGAGACCCAGTACTTC. Protein product: CASSLVWTLETQYF.

There are a few counts of this clonotype. The chain links TRBV7-6 to TRBJ2-1; no clear D gene. V dropped 3 bases and J dropped 0 bases, with 9 bases sitting between them. The CDR3 has 15 residues. Germline lookup yields CDR1 SGHVS and CDR2 FNYEAQ. CDR3 protein: CASSLASISYNEQFF. Written as DNA, the CDR3 is TGTGCCAGCAGCTTGGCCAGCATCTCCTACAATGAGCAGTTCTTC. The whole variable domain, remainder taken from reference TRBV7-6 and TRBJ2-1, is GAGVSQSPRYKVTKRGQDVALRCDPISGHVSLYWYRQALGQGPEFLTYFNYEAQQDKSGLPNDRFSAERPEGSISTLTIQRTEQRDSAMYRCASSLASISYNEQFFGPGTRLTVL.

The gene calls are TRBV7-2 and TRBJ1-5; D gene uncertain. V was trimmed by 5 bases and J by 11 bases, leaving 16 bases between them. CDR3 length: 13 residues. In germline, CDR1 is SGHTA, CDR2 FQGNSA. CDR3 DNA sequence: TGTGCCAGCAGCCCCGGACGTGAAGTAGCCCAGCATTTT. It specifies CASSPGREVAQHF.

This clonotype was seen more than once but under ten times. The V call is TRBV28, the J call TRBJ2-4; 7 positions agree with TRBD1. There are 17 residues in the CDR3. Trimming cost V 2 bases and J 0 bases; bases outside gene matches: 7. From germline, CDR1 is MDHEN and CDR2 SYDVKM. The CDR3 protein is CASSLKGQLIAKNIQYF. CDR3 bases: TGTGCCAGCAGTTTAAAGGGACAGCTTATAGCCAAAAACATTCAGTACTTC.

This clonotype was found many times. The chain joins TRBV7-7 to TRBJ2-5; D unclear. Trimming stripped 2 bases from V and 1 base from J, with 8 bases between. The germline gives CDR1 SSHAT, CDR2 FNYEAQ (reference sequence). CDR3 length equals 14 residues. CDR3 coding DNA: TGTGCCAGCAGCTTATCAGGAGTCCAAGAGACCCAGTACTTC. It encodes CASSLSGVQETQYF.

The chain combines TRBV9 with TRBJ2-1; TRBD1 or TRBD2 may be the D gene (5 bases each). The CDR3 covers 15 residues. CDR1 is SGDLS and CDR2 is YYNGEE in the germline V gene. V was clipped by 0 bases and J by 8 bases, with 15 bases between them. This CDR3 reads CASSVGGRLEHEQFF. CDR3 bases: TGTGCCAGCAGCGTAGGGGGACGCCTCGAACATGAGCAGTTCTTC.

The gene calls are TRBV20-1 and TRBJ1-2; D ambiguous. This CDR3 is built from 12 residues. Germline V CDR1 and CDR2: DFQATT, SNEGSKA (reference sequence). V dropped 6 bases and J dropped 1 base, with 9 bases sitting between them. The CDR3 DNA reads as TGCAGTGCCCCGGACCTTAACTATGGCTACACCTTC. This encodes CSAPDLNYGYTF.

This clonotype has a count of ten or more. V gene TRBV23-1 combines with J gene TRBJ2-3, with D hard to call. TRBV23-1 falls under the ORF class, with uncertain function. The V gene lost 0 bases and the J gene lost 5 bases, with 6 bases spanning the gap. CDR3 length: 13 residues. This CDR3 is CASSQSCGDTQYF. CDR3 in DNA: TGCGCCAGCAGTCAATCGTGCGGAGATACGCAGTATTTT.

The chain couples TRBV29-1 to TRBJ1-1; D unclear. Trimming took off 4 bases at V and 8 bases at J, with 11 bases between the two ends. Germline values: CDR1 SQVTM, CDR2 ANQGSEA. The CDR3 sequence is 11 residues long. The CDR3 sequence: CSVARPREAFF. The CDR3 DNA follows: TGCAGCGTTGCGAGACCCCGGGAAGCTTTCTTT.

This clonotype was seen more than once but under ten times. The chain is built from TRBV4-3 and TRBJ2-7; 7 positions match TRBD2. The CDR3 consists of 14 residues. Germline trimming cut 1 base from V and 5 bases from J; bases unmatched to any gene: 5. Germline V lookup: CDR1 LGHNA, CDR2 YSLEER. The CDR3 is CASSQGLAEDEQYF. The CDR3 DNA follows: TGCGCCAGCAGCCAAGGCCTAGCGGAGGACGAGCAGTACTTC.

This clonotype was seen a few times. The V gene is TRBV20-1, the J gene TRBJ1-1; D possibly corresponds to TRBD1 (5 bases). In germline, CDR1 is DFQATT, CDR2 SNEGSKA (reference sequence). V was cut by 3 bases and J by 4 bases, with 9 bases left in between. The CDR3 runs to 12 residues. The CDR3 spells CSASWGGTEAFF. The CDR3 DNA reads TGCAGTGCTAGTTGGGGGGGCACTGAAGCTTTCTTT.

This clonotype has more than one count but fewer than ten. This chain connects TRBV9 to TRBJ1-6; 7 positions agree with TRBD1. Germline assignment: CDR1 SGDLS and CDR2 YYNGEE. The CDR3 sequence is 14 residues long. J gave up 9 bases and V 4 bases, and 7 bases lay outside the gene matches. The CDR3 DNA sequence: TGTGCCAGCAGCCCAGGGGGGGGGAGTTCACCCCTCCACTTT. This translates into CASSPGGGSSPLHF.

The rearrangement links TRBV7-2 to TRBJ2-1, with a tentative D call TRBD2 (6 bases). The CDR3 has 14 residues. Germline V gene lookup returns CDR1 SGHTA and CDR2 FQGNSA. V gave up 3 bases and J gave up 8 bases, with 14 bases separating them. CDR3 sequence: CASSLSRDWYEQFF. CDR3 coding DNA: TGTGCCAGCAGCTTGTCCCGGGACTGGTATGAGCAGTTCTTC.